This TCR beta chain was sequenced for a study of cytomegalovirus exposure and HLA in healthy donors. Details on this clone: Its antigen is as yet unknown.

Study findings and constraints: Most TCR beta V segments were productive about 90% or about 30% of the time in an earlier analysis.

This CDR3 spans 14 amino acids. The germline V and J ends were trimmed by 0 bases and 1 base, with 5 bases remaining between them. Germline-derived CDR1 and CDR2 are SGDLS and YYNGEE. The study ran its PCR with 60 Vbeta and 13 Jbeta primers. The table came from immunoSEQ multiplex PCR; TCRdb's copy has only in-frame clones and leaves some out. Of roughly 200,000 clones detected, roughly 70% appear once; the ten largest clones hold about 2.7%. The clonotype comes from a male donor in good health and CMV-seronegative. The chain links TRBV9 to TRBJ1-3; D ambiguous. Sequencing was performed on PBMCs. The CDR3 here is CASSVGLSGNTIYF. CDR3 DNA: TGTGCCAGCAGCGTAGGACTATCTGGAAACACCATATATTTT.